The 8 T cell receptor beta chains below were found in one sample sequenced in a study of CD8 T cells in Susac syndrome. RNA was extracted with the RNeasy kit, and a quantity of 0.5 to 1 ug was reverse transcribed using random hexamers. Each CDR3 protein gets one entry after TCRdb re-called the immunoSEQ multiplex PCR reads with MiXCR. Found here are 95,000 to 150,000 distinct CDR3 sequences, 80% to 95% of them singletons; the top ten hold roughly 0.3%. The sequenced sample consisted of CD8+ T cells from PBMCs. These receptors were collected from a human donor with multiple sclerosis.

The CDR3 protein is CAILATEDNYGYTF. CDR3 coding DNA: TGTGCCATACTAGCGACAGAAGATAACTATGGCTACACCTTC. This chain joins TRBV7-9 and TRBJ1-2, with D possibly being TRBD1 (5 bases). The CDR3 has 14 amino acids. Trimming took 10 bases from V and 1 from J, leaving 16 bases between them. The V gene's germline CDR1 is SEHNR and CDR2 FQNEAQ (reference sequence).

This chain links TRBV7-9 with TRBJ1-5, with D maybe TRBD1 (6 bases). The germline V and J ends were trimmed by 6 bases and 6 bases, with 15 bases remaining between them. The CDR3 length is 14 residues. Germline V CDR1 and CDR2: SEHNR, FQNEAQ (reference sequence). CDR3 sequence (DNA): TGTGCCAGCAGGGCGAAGGGGGAGCGTCAGCCCCAGCATTTT. Its translation is CASRAKGERQPQHF.

The chain combines TRBV30 with TRBJ1-2; D gene uncertain. From germline, CDR1 is GTSNPN and CDR2 SVGIG (reference sequence). V lost 3 bases to trimming and J lost 0 bases, with 20 bases between them. The CDR3 has 17 amino acids. The CDR3 DNA is TGTGCCTGGAGGAACGTTGGTACAGAGTCCCCTAACTATGGCTACACCTTC. It specifies CAWRNVGTESPNYGYTF.

This clonotype has more than one count but fewer than ten. The V and J genes are TRBV7-9 and TRBJ2-1; D unresolved. Germline CDR1 SEHNR, CDR2 FQNEAQ (reference sequence). With 5 bases removed from V and 3 bases from J, the gap between germline ends came to 5 bases. The CDR3 sequence is 12 residues long. The DNA for the CDR3 is TGTGCCAGCAGCGGTGGCTACAATGAGCAGTTCTTC. Protein: CASSGGYNEQFF.

This clonotype has only one observation. This chain uses TRBV7-9 with TRBJ2-7; TRBD1 matches at 8 bases. Germline V gene lookup returns CDR1 SEHNR and CDR2 FQNEAQ (reference sequence). Unmatched junction bases numbered 6, after V lost 5 bases and J lost 0 bases. The CDR3 totals 15 residues. Here the CDR3 DNA reads TGTGCCAGCAGCCCCGGCAGGGGGCCCTCCTACGAGCAGTACGTC. Translation: CASSPGRGPSYEQYV.

The CDR3 is CASRPQGANTGELFF. In nucleotides, the CDR3 is TGTGCCAGCAGACCGCAGGGCGCGAACACCGGGGAGCTGTTTTTT. The chain carries TRBV9 and TRBJ2-2; D is possibly TRBD1 (5 bases). Germline V gene data show CDR1 as SGDLS and CDR2 as YYNGEE. The CDR3 totals 15 residues. Deletions cut 5 bases from V and 0 bases from J, with 11 bases between. The full variable domain, in which reference TRBV9 and TRBJ2-2 provide the parts outside the CDR3, is DSGVTQTPKHLITATGQRVTLRCSPRSGDLSVYWYQQSLDQGLQFLIQYYNGEERAKGNILERFSAQQFPDLHSELNLSSLELGDSALYFCASRPQGANTGELFFGEGSRLTVL.

The chain uses TRBV5-4 and TRBJ2-7; 10 nucleotides align to TRBD2. The length of the CDR3 is 15 residues. The V and J ends lost 0 bases and 4 bases, in that order; junction bases with no gene match: 4. CDR1 and CDR2 (germline): SGHNT, YYREEE (reference sequence). Written as DNA, the CDR3 is TGTGCCAGCAGCTTGGGGGGACTAGCGAGATACGAGCAGTACGTC. This codes for CASSLGGLARYEQYV.

The chain uses TRBV12-3 or TRBV12-4 and TRBJ2-5, with 7 bases fitting TRBD2. J was trimmed by 4 bases and V by 2 bases; bases with no gene match: 16. The CDR3 covers 18 residues. Here the CDR3 DNA reads TGTGCCAGCAGTTTAACCCCCTCAGCCGGGGGGTCAGGAGAGACCCAGTACTTC. This translates into CASSLTPSAGGSGETQYF.